These 6 T cell receptor beta chains originate from one sample sequenced in a study of cytomegalovirus exposure and HLA in healthy donors (dated by TCRdb to the late 2010s). Library construction relied on the immunoSEQ multiplex PCR assay. For the multiplex PCR, a mixture combining 60 forward primers for TCR Vbeta segments and 13 reverse primers for TCR Jbeta segments was used. TCRdb obtained this table from immuneACCESS and retained in-frame rearrangements with V and J assigned. These tables miss some clones; where compared with another copy, unresolved V genes account for less than half of the shortfall, and the remainder is unexplained. The sample table contains 90,000 to 120,000 clones; only one count was recorded for over 65% of them. 14% of the sample is held by the ten biggest clonotypes. The sample consisted of PBMCs. These TCRs come from a woman aged 40 to 50 in good health and CMV-seropositive.

The V and J genes are TRBV11-3 and TRBJ2-7; D might be TRBD1 (7 bases). Looked up from germline, CDR1 is SGHNT and CDR2 is YENEEA. The CDR3 is 14 residues long. V was shortened by 2 bases and J by 5 bases, with 13 bases between the two germline ends. For the CDR3, the DNA is TGTGCCAGCAGCTTACGACAGGGAGGAGACGAGCAGTACTTC. Its protein is CASSLRQGGDEQYF.

In its sample, this clone was seen once. J is TRBJ2-3 and V is TRBV9, with unresolved D. CDR1 and CDR2 (germline): SGDLS, YYNGEE. V was trimmed by 0 bases and J by 2 bases, leaving 4 bases between them. This CDR3 is 13 amino acids long. The CDR3 nucleotides are TGTGCCAGCAGCGTAGGCTACACAGATACGCAGTATTTT. Amino acid sequence: CASSVGYTDTQYF.

V is TRBV2 and J is TRBJ2-3, with D uncertain. Per the germline V gene, CDR1 is SNHLY and CDR2 is FYNNEI. The CDR3 contains 11 residues. The germline V and J ends were trimmed by 5 bases and 3 bases, with 3 bases remaining between them. The CDR3 DNA follows: TGTGCCAGCAGTCTAACAGATACGCAGTATTTT. As protein: CASSLTDTQYF.

This chain joins TRBV30 and TRBJ1-5, with 7 bases lining up with TRBD1. The trim removed 2 bases at V and 6 bases at J, leaving 7 bases unmatched. Germline CDR1 is GTSNPN and CDR2 is SVGIG (reference sequence). The CDR3 has 14 residues. The CDR3 region is CAWSSQGYGQPQHF. The CDR3 DNA sequence: TGTGCCTGGAGTTCACAGGGGTATGGTCAGCCCCAGCATTTT.

The chain combines TRBV29-1 with TRBJ2-7; 8 nucleotides line up with TRBD1. Germline loops: CDR1 SQVTM, CDR2 ANQGSEA. Losses at the gene ends were 4 bases for V and 3 bases for J; bases not matched to a gene: 8. The CDR3 contains 14 residues. The CDR3 DNA reads as TGCAGCGTTGCGACAGGGGCCCTGGGCTACGAGCAGTACTTC. Translated, it gives CSVATGALGYEQYF.

The chain uses TRBV20-1 and TRBJ1-1; D gene ambiguous. This CDR3 comprises 9 residues. V shed 8 bases and J shed 8 bases, with 9 bases lying between them. The germline V gene has CDR1 DFQATT and CDR2 SNEGSKA (reference sequence). CDR3 sequence reads: CSPSGEAFF. CDR3 bases: TGCAGTCCAAGCGGCGAAGCTTTCTTT.